The clone carrying this T cell receptor beta chain has a count of ten or more. The target antigen is unknown. This specimen comes from a study of early T cells in non-severe SARS-CoV-2 infection. Study information: Bulk RNA from unsorted whole blood was sequenced; chains were unpaired. Notes on the study in general: The VDJdb matching leaned toward anti-spike CD8 responses and overlooked private and CD4 specificities.

The CDR3 consists of 15 residues. Germline CDR1 and CDR2: MGHRA and YSYEKL. Trimming took off 1 base at V and 2 bases at J, with 12 bases between the two ends. Unique molecular identifier tags were affixed to discrete cDNA molecules. TCRdb independently ran MiXCR on the 5' RACE reads; one entry per CDR3 protein. The sample has approximately 70,000 distinct CDR3 sequences; less than 15% are singletons. The sequence derives from an adult who was a healthcare worker with PCR-confirmed SARS-CoV-2 infection or an uninfected control (not recorded which). The chain combines TRBV4-1 with TRBJ2-7, with D possibly TRBD1 on 6 matching bases. Material for sequencing was whole blood. Here the CDR3 reads CASSQVGRGTYEQYF. The CDR3 DNA is TGCGCCAGCAGCCAAGTGGGCAGGGGAACCTACGAGCAGTACTTC.